This T cell receptor beta chain was sequenced in a study of cytomegalovirus exposure and HLA in healthy donors. Study-wide results and limits: In a later analysis, TCR association rates varied by HLA locus: DRB1 most, HLA-C fewest.

Amplification used 60 Vbeta primers and 13 Jbeta primers. Data came from immunoSEQ multiplex PCR; TCRdb stores just in-frame clones and leaves some out. Of 120,000 to 150,000 clones listed, over 75% are singletons. Points on this clone: The antigen is not known.

Trimming left V 0 bases short and J 1 base short, with 3 bases between. CDR1 is SGHTA and CDR2 is FQGNSA in the germline V gene. The CDR3 is 14 amino acids. The sequenced sample consisted of PBMCs. The source is a woman aged 50 to 65 in good health and CMV-seropositive. The V and J genes are TRBV7-2 and TRBJ1-4; no firm D call. This CDR3 reads CASSLARTNEKLFF. The CDR3 bases are TGTGCCAGCAGCTTAGCGCGAACTAATGAAAAACTGTTTTTT.